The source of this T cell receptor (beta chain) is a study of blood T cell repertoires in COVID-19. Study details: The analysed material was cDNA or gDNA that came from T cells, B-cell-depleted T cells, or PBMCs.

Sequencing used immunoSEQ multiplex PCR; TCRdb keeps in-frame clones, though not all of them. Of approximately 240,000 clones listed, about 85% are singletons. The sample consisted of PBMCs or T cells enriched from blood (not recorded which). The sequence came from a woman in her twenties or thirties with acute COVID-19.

The CDR3 coding sequence is TGCGCCAGCAGCTTGTATCCATTAGTGGACAGGGGACAAATTGCAACTAATGAAAAACTGTTTTTT. It yields the protein CASSLYPLVDRGQIATNEKLFF. The chain carries TRBV5-1 and TRBJ1-4; 9 bases are shared with TRBD1. V shed 1 base, J shed 0 bases, and the junction held 19 bases outside the gene matches. The length of the CDR3 is 22 residues. Germline V lookup: CDR1 SGHRS, CDR2 YFSETQ.